This is a list of T cell receptor beta chains from one sample in a study of blood T cell repertoires in COVID-19. Assay: immunoSEQ multiplex PCR; the TCRdb copy retains only in-frame clones and omits some. The top ten hold roughly 2.3% of the sample, which has around 320,000 clones, 87% seen once. Input material: peripheral blood. Receptors originate from a young man with active or convalescent COVID-19. CDR3s include the opening cysteine and the closing phenylalanine or tryptophan. The order of the fields is CDR3 protein, CDR3 DNA, V gene, J gene, clone size, D gene. D genes are given only for firm matches. Rows give clone size only sometimes, using once, few, many, or a class for an expanded clone.

CASTPGQGSTEAFF,TGTGCCAGCACCCCGGGACAGGGGAGTACTGAAGCTTTCTTT,TRBV6-2/TRBV6-3,TRBJ1-1,.,TRBD1
CASSDGTGADTQYF,TGTGCCAGCAGTGACGGGACAGGGGCAGATACGCAGTATTTT,TRBV6-4,TRBJ2-3,many,TRBD1
CASSTGTGGAYEQYF,TGCGCCAGCAGCACCGGGACAGGGGGCGCGTATGAGCAGTACTTC,TRBV5-1,TRBJ2-7,.,TRBD1
CASSPGLAGHQETQYF,TGTGCCAGCAGTCCCGGACTAGCGGGACATCAGGAGACCCAGTACTTC,TRBV3-1/TRBV3-2,TRBJ2-5,.,TRBD2
CASSHARTSGRGYEQYF,TGTGCCAGCAGCCACGCCCGGACTAGCGGGAGGGGCTACGAGCAGTACTTC,TRBV4-2,TRBJ2-7,.,TRBD2
CASSRQAYGYTF,TGTGCCAGCAGCCGACAGGCGTATGGCTACACCTTC,TRBV7-2,TRBJ1-2,.,.
CASSFLTGGAEAFF,TGTGCCAGCAGCTTTCTAACAGGCGGCGCTGAAGCTTTCTTT,TRBV7-2,TRBJ1-1,.,.
CATSRDWGRVVNQPQHF,TGTGCCACCAGCAGAGATTGGGGCAGGGTAGTCAATCAGCCCCAGCATTTT,TRBV15,TRBJ1-5,.,.
CASSYSSAGGHYEQYF,TGTGCCAGCAGTTACTCGAGCGCGGGAGGCCACTACGAGCAGTACTTC,TRBV6-5,TRBJ2-7,.,TRBD2
CASSLGGRREDTQYF,TGCGCCAGCAGCCTTGGCGGGAGGAGGGAAGATACGCAGTATTTT,TRBV4-1,TRBJ2-3,.,TRBD2
CASSPTIGSTEAFF,TGTGCCAGCAGCCCCACGATTGGGAGCACTGAAGCTTTCTTT,TRBV16,TRBJ1-1,.,.
CASSFWGQGYGYTF,TGTGCCAGCAGCTTCTGGGGGCAGGGCTATGGCTACACCTTC,TRBV5-4,TRBJ1-2,.,.
CASSRTSGGGTRQYF,TGTGCCAGCAGCCGAACTAGCGGGGGGGGGACCCGGCAGTACTTC,TRBV14,TRBJ2-7,.,TRBD2
CASSDSEGGELFF,TGTGCCAGCAGTGATTCCGAGGGCGGGGAGCTGTTTTTT,TRBV6-4,TRBJ2-2,.,.
CASSQGTGVNSPLHF,TGCGCCAGCAGCCAAGGAACAGGGGTAAATTCACCCCTCCACTTT,TRBV4-3,TRBJ1-6,.,TRBD1
CASSLDTPNTEAFF,TGCGCCAGCAGCTTGGACACCCCGAACACTGAAGCTTTCTTT,TRBV5-1,TRBJ1-1,.,.
CASTNRRSSGNTIYF,TGTGCCAGTACTAACCGGCGGAGCTCTGGAAACACCATATATTTT,TRBV9,TRBJ1-3,.,.
CASSDERETQYF,TGTGCCAGCAGTGATGAGCGGGAGACCCAGTACTTC,TRBV6-1,TRBJ2-5,once,.
CASRLQGTGELFF,TGTGCCAGCAGACTACAGGGGACCGGGGAGCTGTTTTTT,TRBV12-3/TRBV12-4,TRBJ2-2,once,TRBD1
CASSYKGTSGVEQFF,TGTGCCAGCAGTTACAAGGGGACTAGCGGGGTAGAGCAGTTCTTC,TRBV6-6,TRBJ2-1,.,TRBD2
CASSFDPGKVGEKLFF,TGTGCCAGCAGTTTTGATCCGGGGAAGGTTGGTGAAAAACTGTTTTTT,TRBV28,TRBJ1-4,.,.
CSAGEDRGYQPQHF,TGCAGTGCTGGTGAGGACAGGGGATATCAGCCCCAGCATTTT,TRBV20-1,TRBJ1-5,.,TRBD1
CASSQDRLAGGLSYEQYF,TGCGCCAGCAGCCAAGACCGACTAGCGGGGGGCCTCTCCTACGAGCAGTACTTC,TRBV4-1,TRBJ2-7,once,TRBD2
CASRPGIQYEQYF,TGTGCCAGCAGGCCAGGGATACAATACGAGCAGTACTTC,TRBV6-6,TRBJ2-7,once,.
CASSPLSGDRAYEQYF,TGTGCCAGCAGCCCCCTTTCTGGCGACAGGGCCTACGAGCAGTACTTC,TRBV7-6,TRBJ2-7,.,TRBD1
CASSGLAGGTDTQYF,TGTGCCAGCAGCGGCTTAGCGGGGGGAACAGATACGCAGTATTTT,TRBV7-2,TRBJ2-3,.,TRBD2
CASSLTPLASGNGETQYF,TGTGCCAGCAGCTTAACCCCTCTGGCTAGCGGGAACGGGGAGACCCAGTACTTC,TRBV7-3,TRBJ2-5,.,TRBD2
CASSVNRANDGYTF,TGTGCCAGCAGTGTCAACAGGGCAAATGATGGCTACACCTTC,TRBV2,TRBJ1-2,.,.
CASSELRVLEQYF,TGTGCCAGCAGTGAATTGCGGGTTCTCGAGCAGTACTTC,TRBV6-1,TRBJ2-7,.,.
CASARKGLAGGSPEQYF,TGTGCCAGCGCCAGAAAGGGACTAGCGGGAGGCTCCCCCGAGCAGTACTTC,TRBV27,TRBJ2-7,few,TRBD2
CASSQRLLAGTGKASTDTQYF,TGCGCCAGCAGCCAACGGTTGCTAGCGGGGACCGGGAAGGCTAGCACAGATACGCAGTATTTT,TRBV4-1,TRBJ2-3,.,TRBD2
CASSPRPTGGNTDTQYF,TGCGCCAGCAGCCCGCGACCGACTGGAGGGAACACAGATACGCAGTATTTT,TRBV4-1,TRBJ2-3,.,.
CASSFPGLAGYNEQFF,TGTGCCAGCAGTTTTCCAGGACTAGCGGGGTACAATGAGCAGTTCTTC,TRBV27,TRBJ2-1,.,TRBD2
CASSQHSYSNQPQHF,TGCGCCAGCAGCCAACACAGCTATAGCAATCAGCCCCAGCATTTT,TRBV4-1,TRBJ1-5,.,.
CASSLGQGPNYEQYF,TGTGCCAGCAGCTTGGGACAGGGGCCCAACTACGAGCAGTACTTC,TRBV5-4,TRBJ2-7,.,TRBD1
CASSIYENTEAFF,TGTGCCAGTAGTATCTATGAGAACACTGAAGCTTTCTTT,TRBV19,TRBJ1-1,.,.
CASSLASKEKPQHF,TGTGCCAGCAGCTTAGCGAGTAAAGAGAAGCCCCAGCATTTT,TRBV7-8,TRBJ1-5,.,.
CASSLEPGGYKNIQYF,TGTGCCAGCAGCTTGGAACCAGGGGGGTACAAAAACATTCAGTACTTC,TRBV5-5,TRBJ2-4,.,.
CASSLNKGGVETQYF,TGTGCCAGCAGCTTAAATAAAGGGGGAGTGGAGACCCAGTACTTC,TRBV7-2,TRBJ2-5,.,.
CASSPRDYPLDTQYF,TGTGCCAGCAGCCCCCGGGACTACCCGTTGGATACGCAGTATTTT,TRBV9,TRBJ2-3,.,TRBD2
CASSTLPPDLALNEAFF,TGTGCCAGTAGTACCCTCCCTCCGGACTTGGCGTTAAATGAAGCTTTCTTT,TRBV19,TRBJ1-1,.,.
CASRSGTLSYEQYF,TGTGCCAGCAGGTCCGGGACACTCTCCTACGAGCAGTACTTC,TRBV7-8,TRBJ2-7,.,.
CASSLGASNIEAFF,TGTGCCAGCAGCTTGGGGGCTTCAAACATTGAAGCTTTCTTT,TRBV5-8,TRBJ1-1,.,.
CASSADDRGSGNTIYF,TGTGCCAGCAGCGCTGACGACAGGGGCTCTGGAAACACCATATATTTT,TRBV7-9,TRBJ1-3,few,TRBD1
CASSQAYEQFF,TGTGCCAGCAGCCAAGCCTATGAGCAGTTCTTC,TRBV3-1/TRBV3-2,TRBJ2-1,.,.